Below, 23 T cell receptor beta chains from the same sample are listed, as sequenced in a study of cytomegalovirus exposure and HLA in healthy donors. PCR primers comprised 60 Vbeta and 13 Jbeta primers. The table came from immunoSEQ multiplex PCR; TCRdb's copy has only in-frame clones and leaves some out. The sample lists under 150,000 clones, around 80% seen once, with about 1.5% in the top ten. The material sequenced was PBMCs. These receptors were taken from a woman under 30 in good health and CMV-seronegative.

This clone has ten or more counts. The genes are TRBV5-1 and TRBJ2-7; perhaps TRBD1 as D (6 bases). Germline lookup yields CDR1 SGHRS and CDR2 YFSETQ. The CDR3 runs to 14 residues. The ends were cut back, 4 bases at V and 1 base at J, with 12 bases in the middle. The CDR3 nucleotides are TGCGCCAGCAGCCGAGACAGGCGGTCCTACGAGCAGTACTTC. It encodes CASSRDRRSYEQYF.

The CDR3 is CASSPGLYGYTF. The CDR3 DNA sequence: TGCGCCAGCAGCCCGGGACTCTATGGCTACACCTTC. The chain joins TRBV4-1 to TRBJ1-2, with a tentative D call TRBD1 (5 bases). Trimming cost V 4 bases and J 4 bases, with 7 bases left between them. The CDR3 is 12 amino acids. Germline CDR1 MGHRA, CDR2 YSYEKL.

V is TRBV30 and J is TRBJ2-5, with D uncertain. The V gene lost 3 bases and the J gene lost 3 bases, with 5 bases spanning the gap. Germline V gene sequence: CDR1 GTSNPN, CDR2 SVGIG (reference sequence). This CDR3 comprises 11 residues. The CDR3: CAWRGEETQYF. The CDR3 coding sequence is TGTGCCTGGAGAGGAGAAGAGACCCAGTACTTC.

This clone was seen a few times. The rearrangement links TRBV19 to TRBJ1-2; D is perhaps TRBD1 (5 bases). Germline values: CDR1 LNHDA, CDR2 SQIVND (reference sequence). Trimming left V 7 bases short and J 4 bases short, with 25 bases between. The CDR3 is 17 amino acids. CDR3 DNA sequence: TGTGCCAGTACACACCGAAAAAATCCGACAGAAGGCTATGGCTACACCTTC. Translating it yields CASTHRKNPTEGYGYTF.

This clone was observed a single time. CDR3 loop: CASSVAGGRTYNEQFF. In DNA, the CDR3 is TGTGCCAGCAGCGTAGCGGGAGGCCGTACCTACAATGAGCAGTTCTTC. V is TRBV9 and J is TRBJ2-1; TRBD2 matches at 7 bases. Per germline, CDR1 SGDLS and CDR2 YYNGEE. V was clipped by 0 bases and J by 2 bases; unmatched bases: 5. The CDR3 covers 16 residues.

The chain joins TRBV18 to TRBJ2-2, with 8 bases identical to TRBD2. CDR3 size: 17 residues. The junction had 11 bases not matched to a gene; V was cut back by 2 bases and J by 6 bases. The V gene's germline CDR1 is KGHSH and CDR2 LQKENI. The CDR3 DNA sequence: TGTGCCAGCTCACCAAGGACTAGCCTAACAACGCCCGGGGAGCTGTTTTTT. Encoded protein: CASSPRTSLTTPGELFF.

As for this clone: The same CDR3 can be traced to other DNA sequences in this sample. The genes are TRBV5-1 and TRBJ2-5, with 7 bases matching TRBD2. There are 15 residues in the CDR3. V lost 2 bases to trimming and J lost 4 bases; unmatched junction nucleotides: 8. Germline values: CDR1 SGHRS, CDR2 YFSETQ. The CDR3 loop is CASSFGGSGGETQYF. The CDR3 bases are TGCGCCAGCAGCTTCGGCGGGAGCGGTGGAGAGACCCAGTACTTC.

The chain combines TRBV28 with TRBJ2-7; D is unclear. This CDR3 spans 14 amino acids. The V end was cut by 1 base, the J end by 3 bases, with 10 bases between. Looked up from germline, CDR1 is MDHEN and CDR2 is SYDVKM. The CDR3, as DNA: TGTGCCAGCAGTTTATCCCTCTCCTTCTACGAGCAGTACTTC. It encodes CASSLSLSFYEQYF.

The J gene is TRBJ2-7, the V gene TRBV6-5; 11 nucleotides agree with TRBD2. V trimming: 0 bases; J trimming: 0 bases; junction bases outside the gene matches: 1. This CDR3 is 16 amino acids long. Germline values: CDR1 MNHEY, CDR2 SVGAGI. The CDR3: CASSYSTSGGSYEQYF. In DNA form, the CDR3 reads TGTGCCAGCAGTTACTCAACTAGCGGGGGCTCCTACGAGCAGTACTTC.

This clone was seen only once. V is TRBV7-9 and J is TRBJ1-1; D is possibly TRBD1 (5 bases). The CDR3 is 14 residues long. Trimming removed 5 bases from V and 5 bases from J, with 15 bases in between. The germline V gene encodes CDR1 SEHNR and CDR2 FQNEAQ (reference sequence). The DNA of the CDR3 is TGTGCCAGCAGCGCGACGGGGGAGGTGACTGAAGCTTTCTTT. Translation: CASSATGEVTEAFF. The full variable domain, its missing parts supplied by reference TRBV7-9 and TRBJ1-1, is DTGVSQNPRHKITKRGQNVTFRCDPISEHNRLYWYRQTLGQGPEFLTYFQNEAQLEKSRLLSDRFSAERPKGSFSTLEIQRTEQGDSAMYLCASSATGEVTEAFFGQGTRLTVV.

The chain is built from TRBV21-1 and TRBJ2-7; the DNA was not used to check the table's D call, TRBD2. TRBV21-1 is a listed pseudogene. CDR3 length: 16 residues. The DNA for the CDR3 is TGTGCCAGCAGCAAAGTTATGGGACTAGCGGGAGGGCCCCAGTACTTC. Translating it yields CASSKVMGLAGGPQYF.

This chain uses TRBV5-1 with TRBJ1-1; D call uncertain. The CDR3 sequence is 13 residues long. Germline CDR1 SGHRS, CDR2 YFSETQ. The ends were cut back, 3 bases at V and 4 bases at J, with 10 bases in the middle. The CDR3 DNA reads TGCGCCAGCAGCTCAACGTTTAGCACTGAAGCTTTCTTT. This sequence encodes CASSSTFSTEAFF.

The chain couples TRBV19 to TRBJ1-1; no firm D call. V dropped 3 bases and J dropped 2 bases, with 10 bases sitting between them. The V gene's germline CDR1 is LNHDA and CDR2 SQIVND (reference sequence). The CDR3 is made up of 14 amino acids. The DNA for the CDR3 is TGTGCCAGTAGTATTCGGGGAGGCAACACTGAAGCTTTCTTT. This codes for CASSIRGGNTEAFF. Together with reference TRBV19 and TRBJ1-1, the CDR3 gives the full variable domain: DGGITQSPKYLFRKEGQNVTLSCEQNLNHDAMYWYRQDPGQGLRLIYYSQIVNDFQKGDIAEGYSVSREKKESFPLTVTSAQKNPTAFYLCASSIRGGNTEAFFGQGTRLTVV.

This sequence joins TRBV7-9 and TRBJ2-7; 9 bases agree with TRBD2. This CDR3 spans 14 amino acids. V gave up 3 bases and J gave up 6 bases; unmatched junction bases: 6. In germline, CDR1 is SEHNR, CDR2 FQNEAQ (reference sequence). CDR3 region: CASSFGGAGGEQYF. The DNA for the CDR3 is TGTGCCAGCAGCTTCGGAGGAGCGGGAGGCGAGCAGTACTTC.

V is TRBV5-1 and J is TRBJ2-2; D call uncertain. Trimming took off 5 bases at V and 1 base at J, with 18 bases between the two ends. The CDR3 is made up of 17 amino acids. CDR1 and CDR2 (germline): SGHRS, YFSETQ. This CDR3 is CASRRYPGQKNTGELFF. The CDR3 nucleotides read TGCGCCAGCAGACGCTACCCAGGTCAAAAGAACACCGGGGAGCTGTTTTTT.

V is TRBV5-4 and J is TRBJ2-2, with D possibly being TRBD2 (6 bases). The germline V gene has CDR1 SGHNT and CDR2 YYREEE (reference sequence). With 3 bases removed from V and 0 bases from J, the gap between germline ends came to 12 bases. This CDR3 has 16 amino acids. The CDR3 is CASSSGLAANTGELFF. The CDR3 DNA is TGTGCCAGCAGCTCGGGACTGGCGGCGAACACCGGGGAGCTGTTTTTT.

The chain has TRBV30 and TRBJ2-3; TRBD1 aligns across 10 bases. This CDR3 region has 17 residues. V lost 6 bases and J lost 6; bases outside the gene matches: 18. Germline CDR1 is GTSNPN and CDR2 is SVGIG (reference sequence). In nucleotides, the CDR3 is TGTGCCTGCTCAGGAGTTCCGGGACAGGGGAGGAGGGATACGCAGTATTTT. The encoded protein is CACSGVPGQGRRDTQYF. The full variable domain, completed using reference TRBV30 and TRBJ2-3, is SQTIHQWPATLVQPVGSPLSLECTVEGTSNPNLYWYRQAAGRGLQLLFYSVGIGQISSEVPQNLSASRPQDRQFILSSKKLLLSDSGFYLCACSGVPGQGRRDTQYFGPGTRLTVL.

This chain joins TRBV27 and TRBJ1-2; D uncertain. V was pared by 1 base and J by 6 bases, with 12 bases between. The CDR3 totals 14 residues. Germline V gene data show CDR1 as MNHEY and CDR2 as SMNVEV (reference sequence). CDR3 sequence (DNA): TGTGCCAGCAGTTTATACCCAGAGGCGAATGGCTACACCTTC. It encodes CASSLYPEANGYTF.

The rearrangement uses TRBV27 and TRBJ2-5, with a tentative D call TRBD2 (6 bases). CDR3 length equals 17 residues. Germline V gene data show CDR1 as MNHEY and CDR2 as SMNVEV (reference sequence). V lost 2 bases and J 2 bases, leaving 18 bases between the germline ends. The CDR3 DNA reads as TGTGCCAGCAGTTTACGGGGGTCAAGCGGAGGTCAAGAGACCCAGTACTTC. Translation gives CASSLRGSSGGQETQYF.

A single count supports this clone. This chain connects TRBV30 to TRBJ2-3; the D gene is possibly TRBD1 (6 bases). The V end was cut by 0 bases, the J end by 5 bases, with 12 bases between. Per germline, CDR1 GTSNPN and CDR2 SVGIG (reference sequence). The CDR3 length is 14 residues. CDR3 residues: CAWSVLQGRDTQYF. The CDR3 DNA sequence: TGTGCCTGGAGTGTACTCCAGGGGAGAGATACGCAGTATTTT.

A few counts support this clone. The CDR3 nucleotides are TGTGCCAGCAGCGTAATAGGGGTTAGCGGGAGATACGAGCAGTACTTC. Protein product: CASSVIGVSGRYEQYF. V usage is TRBV5-6 and J usage is TRBJ2-7, with 9 bases matching TRBD2. Germline loops: CDR1 SGHDT, CDR2 YYEEEE. V was pared by 4 bases and J by 4 bases, with 12 bases of the junction left unmatched. The length of the CDR3 is 16 residues.

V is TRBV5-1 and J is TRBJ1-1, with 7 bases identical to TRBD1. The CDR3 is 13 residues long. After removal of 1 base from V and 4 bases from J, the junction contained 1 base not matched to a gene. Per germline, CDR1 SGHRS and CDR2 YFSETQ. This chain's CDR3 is CASSLQGGTEAFF. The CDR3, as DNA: TGCGCCAGCAGCTTGCAGGGGGGCACTGAAGCTTTCTTT.

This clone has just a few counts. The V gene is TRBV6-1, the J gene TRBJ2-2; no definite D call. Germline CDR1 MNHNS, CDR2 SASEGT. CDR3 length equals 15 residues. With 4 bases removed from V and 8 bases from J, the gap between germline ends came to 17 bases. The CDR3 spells CASSGGDGFKGELFF. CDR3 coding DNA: TGTGCCAGCAGTGGCGGCGACGGATTCAAGGGGGAGCTGTTTTTT.